This T cell receptor beta chain was obtained from a study of T cells in Graves' hyperthyroidism and ophthalmopathy. Study findings and constraints: Researchers found most expanded thyroid clonotypes above 0.001 in blood as well.

Concerning this clonotype itself: The antigen is not known.

The source material, RNA transcripts, was used to amplify TCR beta CDR3 regions. TCR CDR3 regions were first amplified by RT-PCR with HTBI primers. TCRdb passed the multiplex PCR reads through MiXCR, listing each CDR3 protein once. The table shows 200,000 to 250,000 distinct CDR3 sequences, with roughly 17% occurring only once. A roughly 10 ml volume of fresh peripheral blood provided the PBMCs. Trimming stripped 6 bases from V and 8 bases from J, with 19 bases between. This CDR3 contains 15 residues. Germline CDR1 reads SGHAT; CDR2 reads FQNNGV. Sequencing was performed on blood. The TCR was taken from a middle-aged man with Graves' hyperthyroidism. The chain joins TRBV11-2 to TRBJ2-2; D assignment may be TRBD1 or TRBD2 (6 bases each). DNA of the CDR3: TGTGCCAGCAGAGGGGGGACCAGAGAAGGAGGGGAGCTGTTTTTT. Translated: CASRGGTREGGELFF.